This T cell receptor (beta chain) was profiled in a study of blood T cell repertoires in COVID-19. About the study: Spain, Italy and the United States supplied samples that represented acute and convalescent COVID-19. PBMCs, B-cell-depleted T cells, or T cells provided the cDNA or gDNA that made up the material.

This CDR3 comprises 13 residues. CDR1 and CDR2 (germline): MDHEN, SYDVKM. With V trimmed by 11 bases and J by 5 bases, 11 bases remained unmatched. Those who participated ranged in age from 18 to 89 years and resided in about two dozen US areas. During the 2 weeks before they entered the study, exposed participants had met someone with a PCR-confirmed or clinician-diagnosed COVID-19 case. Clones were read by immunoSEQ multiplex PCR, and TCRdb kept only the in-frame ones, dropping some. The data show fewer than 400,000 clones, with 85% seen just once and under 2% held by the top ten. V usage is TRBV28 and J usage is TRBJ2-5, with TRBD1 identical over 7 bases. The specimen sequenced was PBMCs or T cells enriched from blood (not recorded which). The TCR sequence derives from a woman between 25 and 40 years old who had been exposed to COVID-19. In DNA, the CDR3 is TGTGCCGTATCAAGGGGGCTGTGGGAGACCCAGTACTTC. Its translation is CAVSRGLWETQYF.